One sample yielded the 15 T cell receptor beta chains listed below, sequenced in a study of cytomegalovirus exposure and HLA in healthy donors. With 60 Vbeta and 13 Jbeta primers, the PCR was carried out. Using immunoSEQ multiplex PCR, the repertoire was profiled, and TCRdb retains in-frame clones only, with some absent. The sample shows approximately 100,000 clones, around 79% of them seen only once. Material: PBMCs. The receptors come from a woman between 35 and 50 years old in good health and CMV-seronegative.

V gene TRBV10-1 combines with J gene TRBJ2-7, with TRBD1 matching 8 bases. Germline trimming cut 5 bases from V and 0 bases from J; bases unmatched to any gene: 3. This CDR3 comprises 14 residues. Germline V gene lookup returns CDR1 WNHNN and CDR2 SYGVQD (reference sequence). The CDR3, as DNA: TGCGCCAGCAGTCCCGGGACAGGCTCCTACGAGCAGTACTTC. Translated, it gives CASSPGTGSYEQYF.

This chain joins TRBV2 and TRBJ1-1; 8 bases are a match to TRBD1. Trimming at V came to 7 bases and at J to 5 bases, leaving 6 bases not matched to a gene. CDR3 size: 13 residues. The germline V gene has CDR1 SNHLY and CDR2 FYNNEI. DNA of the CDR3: TGTGCCAGCACCGCCCGGACAGGGACTGAAGCTTTCTTT. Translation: CASTARTGTEAFF.

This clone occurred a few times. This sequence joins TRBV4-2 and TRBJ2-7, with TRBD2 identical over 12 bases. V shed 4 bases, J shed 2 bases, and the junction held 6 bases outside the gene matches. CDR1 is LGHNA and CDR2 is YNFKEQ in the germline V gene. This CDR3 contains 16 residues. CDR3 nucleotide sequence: TGTGCCAGCAGCCCCTCACTAGCGGGGGGAACCTACGAGCAGTACTTC. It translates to CASSPSLAGGTYEQYF.

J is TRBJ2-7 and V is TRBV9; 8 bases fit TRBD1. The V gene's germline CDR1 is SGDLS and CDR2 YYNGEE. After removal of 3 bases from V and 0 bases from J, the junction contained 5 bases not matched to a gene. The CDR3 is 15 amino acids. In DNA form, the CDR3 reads TGTGCCAGCAGCGCGAGACAGGGGAGCTCCTACGAGCAGTACTTC. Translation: CASSARQGSSYEQYF.

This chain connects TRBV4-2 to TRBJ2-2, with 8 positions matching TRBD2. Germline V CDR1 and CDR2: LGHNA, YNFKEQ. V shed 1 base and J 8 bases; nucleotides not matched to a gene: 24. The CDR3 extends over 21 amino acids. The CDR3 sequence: CASSQAGLGLVTASTAGELFF. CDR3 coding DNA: TGTGCCAGCAGCCAAGCTGGTTTGGGACTAGTTACAGCATCCACGGCAGGGGAGCTGTTTTTT.

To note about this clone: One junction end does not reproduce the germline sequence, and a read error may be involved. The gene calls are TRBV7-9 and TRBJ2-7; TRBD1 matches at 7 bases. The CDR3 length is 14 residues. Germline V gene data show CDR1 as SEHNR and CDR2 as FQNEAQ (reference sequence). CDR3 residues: CSSSLAGQAYEQYF. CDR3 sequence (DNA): TGTTCCAGCAGCTTAGCAGGACAGGCCTACGAGCAGTACTTC.

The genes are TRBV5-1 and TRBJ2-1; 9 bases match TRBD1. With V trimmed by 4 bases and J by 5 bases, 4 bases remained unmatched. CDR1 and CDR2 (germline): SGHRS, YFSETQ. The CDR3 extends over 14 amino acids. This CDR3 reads CASSTGQGNNEQFF. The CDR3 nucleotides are TGCGCCAGCAGCACTGGACAGGGGAACAATGAGCAGTTCTTC.

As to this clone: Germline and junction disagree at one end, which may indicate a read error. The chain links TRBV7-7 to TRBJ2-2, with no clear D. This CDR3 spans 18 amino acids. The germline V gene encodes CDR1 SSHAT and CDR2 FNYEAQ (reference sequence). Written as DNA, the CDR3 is TGTGCTAGCAGCTTAGGGCAAAAGTCGAGCGAGAACACCGGGGAGCTGTTTTTT. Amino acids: CASSLGQKSSENTGELFF.

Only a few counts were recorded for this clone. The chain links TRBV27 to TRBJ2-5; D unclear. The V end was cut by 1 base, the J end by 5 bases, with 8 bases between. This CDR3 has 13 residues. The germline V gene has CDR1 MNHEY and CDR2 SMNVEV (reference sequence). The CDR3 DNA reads TGTGCCAGCAGTTTATTTTTCGGGGAGACCCAGTACTTC. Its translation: CASSLFFGETQYF.

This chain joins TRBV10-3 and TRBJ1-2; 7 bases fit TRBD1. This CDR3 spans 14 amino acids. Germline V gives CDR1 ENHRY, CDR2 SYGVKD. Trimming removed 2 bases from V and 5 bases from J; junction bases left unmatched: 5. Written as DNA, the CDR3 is TGTGCCATCAGTGAGCGACAGGGCGAATATGGCTACACCTTC. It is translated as CAISERQGEYGYTF.

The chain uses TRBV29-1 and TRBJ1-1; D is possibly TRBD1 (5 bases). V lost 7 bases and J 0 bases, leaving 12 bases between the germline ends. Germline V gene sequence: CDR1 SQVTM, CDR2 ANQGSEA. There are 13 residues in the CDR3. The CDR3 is CSGTQEMNTEAFF. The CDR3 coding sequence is TGCAGCGGGACACAGGAGATGAACACTGAAGCTTTCTTT.

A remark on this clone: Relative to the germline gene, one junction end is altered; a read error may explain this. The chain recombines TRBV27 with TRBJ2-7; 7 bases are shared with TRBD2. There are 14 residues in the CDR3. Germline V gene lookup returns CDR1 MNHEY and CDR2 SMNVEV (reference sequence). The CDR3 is CASTWTRGSSEQYF. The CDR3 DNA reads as TGTGCCAGCACCTGGACTAGGGGATCCTCCGAGCAGTACTTC.

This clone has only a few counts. CDR3 bases: TGTGCCAGCAGTTTACTAGCGGGGGGGCAAGAGACCCAGTACTTC. This translates into CASSLLAGGQETQYF. The J gene is TRBJ2-5, the V gene TRBV27; 12 nucleotides align to TRBD2. Germline V gene data show CDR1 as MNHEY and CDR2 as SMNVEV (reference sequence). The CDR3 extends over 15 amino acids. The J segment lost 2 bases and the V segment lost 2 bases, leaving 0 bases of the junction unmatched.

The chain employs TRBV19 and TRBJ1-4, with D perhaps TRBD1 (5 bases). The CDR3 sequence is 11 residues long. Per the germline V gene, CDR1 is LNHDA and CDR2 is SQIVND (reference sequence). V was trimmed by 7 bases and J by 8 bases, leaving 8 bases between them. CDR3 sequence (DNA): TGTGCCAGTAAATGGGGCGAAAAACTGTTTTTT. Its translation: CASKWGEKLFF. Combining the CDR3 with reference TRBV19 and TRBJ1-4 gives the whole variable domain DGGITQSPKYLFRKEGQNVTLSCEQNLNHDAMYWYRQDPGQGLRLIYYSQIVNDFQKGDIAEGYSVSREKKESFPLTVTSAQKNPTAFYLCASKWGEKLFFGSGTQLSVL.

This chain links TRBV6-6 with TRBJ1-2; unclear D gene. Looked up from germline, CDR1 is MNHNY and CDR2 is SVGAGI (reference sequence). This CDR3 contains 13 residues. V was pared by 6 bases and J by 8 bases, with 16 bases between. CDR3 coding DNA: TGTGCCAGCAGCCAAGGACGGGAGGGCGGCTACACCTTC. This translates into CASSQGREGGYTF.